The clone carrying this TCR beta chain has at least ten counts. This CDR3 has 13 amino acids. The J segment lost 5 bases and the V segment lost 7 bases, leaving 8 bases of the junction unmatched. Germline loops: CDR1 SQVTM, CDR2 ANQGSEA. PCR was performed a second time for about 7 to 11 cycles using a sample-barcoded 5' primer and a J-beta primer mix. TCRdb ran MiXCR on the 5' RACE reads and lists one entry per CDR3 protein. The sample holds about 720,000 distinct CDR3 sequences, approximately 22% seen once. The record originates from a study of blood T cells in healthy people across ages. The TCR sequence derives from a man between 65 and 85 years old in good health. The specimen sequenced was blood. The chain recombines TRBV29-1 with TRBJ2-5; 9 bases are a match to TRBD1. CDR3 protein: CSARDRVVETQYF. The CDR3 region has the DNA TGCAGCGCCCGGGACAGGGTCGTGGAGACCCAGTACTTC. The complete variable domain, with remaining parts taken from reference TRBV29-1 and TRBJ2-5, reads SAVISQKPSRDICQRGTSLTIQCQVDSQVTMMFWYRQQPGQSLTLIATANQGSEATYESGFVIDKFPISRPNLTFSTLTVSNMSPEDSSIYLCSARDRVVETQYFGPGTRLLVL.